The clone carrying this TCR beta chain was detected a few times. What it binds is not known. Healthy donors of bone marrow made up the group. This sample was taken from a study of cytomegalovirus exposure and HLA in healthy donors. Broader study findings: In vitro, three CMV-associated chains proved specific for CMV antigens.

This PCR relied on a set of 60 Vbeta primers and 13 Jbeta primers. As handled by the study authors: Per a later analysis, the number of unique TCR beta chains was around 79 million, of which 9 million to 14 million were shared. The table came from immunoSEQ multiplex PCR; TCRdb's copy has only in-frame clones and leaves some out. Clonal size and the V and J genes are those of that table, whereas D and trimming came from the DNA. The sample contains 150,000 or so clones, around three quarters of which appear only once. Sequenced sample: PBMCs. The sequence derives from a woman aged 45-65 years in good health and CMV-seropositive.

CDR3 region: CASSDRLTTDTQYF. DNA of the CDR3: TGTGCCAGCAGTGATCGCCTAACCACAGATACGCAGTATTTT. The chain employs TRBV6-4 and TRBJ2-3; D is ambiguous. V was pared by 3 bases and J by 2 bases, with 9 bases between. Germline lookup yields CDR1 MRHNA and CDR2 SNTAGT. CDR3 length equals 14 residues.